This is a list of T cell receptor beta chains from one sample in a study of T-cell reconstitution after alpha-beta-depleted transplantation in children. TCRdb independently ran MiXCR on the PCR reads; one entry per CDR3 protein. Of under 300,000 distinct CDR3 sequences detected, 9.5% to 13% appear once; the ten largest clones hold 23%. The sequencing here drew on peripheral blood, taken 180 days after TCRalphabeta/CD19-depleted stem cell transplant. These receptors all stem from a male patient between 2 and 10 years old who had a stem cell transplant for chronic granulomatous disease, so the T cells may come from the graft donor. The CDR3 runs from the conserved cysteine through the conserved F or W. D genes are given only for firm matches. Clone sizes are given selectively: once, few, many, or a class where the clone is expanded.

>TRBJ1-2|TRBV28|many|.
TGTGCCAGCAGTTTAGGGGGCCCCTATGGCTACACCTTC
CASSLGGPYGYTF
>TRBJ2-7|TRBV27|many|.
TGTGCCAGCAGTTTTACGCCTAACTACGAGCAGTACTTC
CASSFTPNYEQYF
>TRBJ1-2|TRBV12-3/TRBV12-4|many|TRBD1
TGTGCCAGCAGTTTGCTTGACAGGGGGCATGGCTACACCTTC
CASSLLDRGHGYTF
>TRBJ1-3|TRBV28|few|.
TGTGCCAGCACCCCCTCGGCAGCAACTGGAAACACCATATATTTT
CASTPSAATGNTIYF
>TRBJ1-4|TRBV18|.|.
TGTGCCAGCTCACCAAGGCGACAGCTTAATGAAAAACTGTTTTTT
CASSPRRQLNEKLFF
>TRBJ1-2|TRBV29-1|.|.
TGCAGCGTGTGGTCCAGCTATGGCTACACCTTC
CSVWSSYGYTF
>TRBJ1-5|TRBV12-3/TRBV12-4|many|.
TGTGCCAGCAGTTTTCTGGGTGAGGGTCAGCCCCAGCATTTT
CASSFLGEGQPQHF
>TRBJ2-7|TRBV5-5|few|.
TGTGCCAGCAGCCCCTGGACTGGCTACGAGCAGTACTTC
CASSPWTGYEQYF
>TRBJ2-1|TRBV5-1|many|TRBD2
TGCGCCAGCAGACCCCGACTAGCGGGGGGGCTCAATGAGCAGTTCTTC
CASRPRLAGGLNEQFF
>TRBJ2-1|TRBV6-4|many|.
TGTGCCAGCAGTGAAGACAGCTCCTACAATGAGCAGTTCTTC
CASSEDSSYNEQFF
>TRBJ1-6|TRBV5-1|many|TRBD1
TGCGCCAGCAGCAAGGGACAGGGGGCATTTAATTCACCCCTCCACTTT
CASSKGQGAFNSPLHF
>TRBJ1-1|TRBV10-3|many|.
TGTGCCATCCGGGACCGACGGACGAACACTGAAGCTTTCTTT
CAIRDRRTNTEAFF
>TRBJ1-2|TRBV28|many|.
TGTGCCAGCAGTGTCAGGGCTGCTGGCTACACCTTC
CASSVRAAGYTF
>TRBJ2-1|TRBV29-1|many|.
TGCAGCGTTGAGTCCCAGGTTCCCCCGTTCTTC
CSVESQVPPFF
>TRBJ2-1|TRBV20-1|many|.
TGCAGTGCCAAGATGCCTCCCCCCGGCGAGCAGTTCTTC
CSAKMPPPGEQFF
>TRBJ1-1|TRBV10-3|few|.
TGTGCCATCAGTACGTACTTGAACACTGAAGCTTTCTTT
CAISTYLNTEAFF
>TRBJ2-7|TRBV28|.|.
TGTGCCAGCACTACCAGGGTGGTTCAGGGCCCCTACGAGCAGTACTTC
CASTTRVVQGPYEQYF
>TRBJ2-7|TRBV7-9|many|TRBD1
TGTGCCAGCAGCTTAGTCCCCATTCCGACAGGGTGGTACGAGCAGTACTTC
CASSLVPIPTGWYEQYF
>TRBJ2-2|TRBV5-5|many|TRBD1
TGTGCCAGCAGCTTGTTCGACAGGGGATCAAACACCGGGGAGCTGTTTTTT
CASSLFDRGSNTGELFF
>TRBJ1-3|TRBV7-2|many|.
TGTGCCAGCAGCTTAAAGGGAAACACCATATATTTT
CASSLKGNTIYF
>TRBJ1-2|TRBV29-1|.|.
TGCAGCGTTGGCAGGGACTATGGCTACACCTTC
CSVGRDYGYTF
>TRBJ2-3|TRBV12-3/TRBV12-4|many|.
TGTGCGAGCAGTTTTAGACAGGAAGCAGATACGCAGTATTTT
CASSFRQEADTQYF
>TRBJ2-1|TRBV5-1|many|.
TGCGCCAGCAGCTGGGGCATTGGCAATGAGCAGTTCTTC
CASSWGIGNEQFF
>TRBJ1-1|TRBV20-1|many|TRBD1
TGCAGTGCTGAGGACAGGGTGAACACTGAAGCTTTCTTT
CSAEDRVNTEAFF
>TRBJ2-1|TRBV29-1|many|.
TGCAGCGCCGAGGGGGGCACGTACAATGAGCAGTTCTTC
CSAEGGTYNEQFF
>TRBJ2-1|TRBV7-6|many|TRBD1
TGTGCCAGCAGCTCCGCCGGGACAGGGGTAAATGAGCAGTTCTTC
CASSSAGTGVNEQFF
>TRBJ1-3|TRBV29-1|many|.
TGCAGCGTCCAGACTGGGACCTCTCTGGACTCTGGAAACACCATATATTTT
CSVQTGTSLDSGNTIYF
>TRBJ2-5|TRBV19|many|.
TGTGCCAGTAGTATCACAGGGATACAAGAGACCCAGTACTTC
CASSITGIQETQYF
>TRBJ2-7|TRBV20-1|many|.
TGCAGTGCTAGTGACGGGAGCTCCTACGAGCAGTACTTC
CSASDGSSYEQYF
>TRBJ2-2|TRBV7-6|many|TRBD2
TGTGCCAGTCGGTTAGCGGGAGAAAGCGGGGAGCTGTTTTTT
CASRLAGESGELFF
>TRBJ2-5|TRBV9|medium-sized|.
TGTGCCAGCAGCGTAGGGAGTGTGCGTCGGGGACAAGAGACCCAGTACTTC
CASSVGSVRRGQETQYF
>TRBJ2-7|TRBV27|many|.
TGTGCCACCGGTTGGGGGGCGCCCCCCTACGAGCAGTACTTC
CATGWGAPPYEQYF
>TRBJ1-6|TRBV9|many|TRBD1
TGTGCCAGCAGCATAAGACAGGGGGATTCACCCCTCCACTTT
CASSIRQGDSPLHF
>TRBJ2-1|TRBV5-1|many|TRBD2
TGCGCCAGCAACCCAACAGCGGGGAGCTCCTACAATGAGCAGTTCTTC
CASNPTAGSSYNEQFF
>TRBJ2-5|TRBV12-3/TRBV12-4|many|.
TGTGCCAGCAGCAGGACCCAAAGGGGGGAAGAGACCCAGTACTTC
CASSRTQRGEETQYF
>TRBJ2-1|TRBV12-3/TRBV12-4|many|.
TGTGCCAGCAGTTTAGGGGCGGGGATCTACAATGAGCAGTTCTTC
CASSLGAGIYNEQFF
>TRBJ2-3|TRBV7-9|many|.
TGTGCCAGCAGCTCGGTGGTAGCCACTAGCACAGATACGCAGTATTTT
CASSSVVATSTDTQYF
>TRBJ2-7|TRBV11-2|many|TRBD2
TGTGCCAGCAGCGACCGGGCAGCGGGAGTATACGAGCAGTACTTC
CASSDRAAGVYEQYF
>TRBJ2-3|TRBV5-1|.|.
TGCGCCAGCAGCCCAATTCGTCCAGATACGCAGTATTTT
CASSPIRPDTQYF
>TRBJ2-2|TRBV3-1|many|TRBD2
TGTGCCAGCAGTCCCTGGGGAGCGGGGGGGCGGAGTGAAACCGGGGAGCTGTTTTTT
CASSPWGAGGRSETGELFF
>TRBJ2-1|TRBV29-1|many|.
TGCAGCGTTGACGGCTTTAACATCGGGGGACATTACAATGAGCAGTTCTTC
CSVDGFNIGGHYNEQFF
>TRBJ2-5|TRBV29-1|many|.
TGCAGCGTTGAAGGAGGGGAGACCCAGTACTTC
CSVEGGETQYF
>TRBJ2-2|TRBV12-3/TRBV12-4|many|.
TGTGCCAGCAGGCAGTACACCGGGGAGCTGTTTTTT
CASRQYTGELFF